A selection of T cell receptor beta chains follows, all from one sample in a study of glioma-infiltrating T cells after dendritic cell vaccination. Assay: immunoSEQ multiplex PCR; the TCRdb copy retains only in-frame clones and omits some. The table records roughly 50,000 clones, around 89% of them present only once. Sequencing used blood, obtained after dendritic cell vaccination. The receptors stem from a human donor with glioblastoma. Each CDR3 is given with its conserved first and last residue. D genes are given only for firm matches. Not every row has a clone size; where given, it reads once, few, many or a size class.

v_call,j_call,d_call,clone_size,cdr3_aa,cdr3_nt
TRBV7-8,TRBJ1-3,.,.,CASSSGAGNTIYF,TGTGCCAGCAGCTCGGGAGCTGGAAACACCATATATTTT
TRBV7-9,TRBJ2-7,TRBD1,.,CASSGAGTGLSYEQYF,TGTGCCAGCAGCGGGGCCGGGACAGGGCTGTCCTACGAGCAGTACTTC
TRBV5-5,TRBJ1-4,.,.,CASSLPGEANEKLFF,TGTGCCAGCAGCTTACCGGGGGAGGCTAATGAAAAACTGTTTTTT
TRBV9,TRBJ2-5,TRBD1,.,CASSTWDSPQETQYF,TGTGCCAGCAGCACCTGGGACAGTCCGCAAGAGACCCAGTACTTC
TRBV6-1,TRBJ2-2,TRBD1,.,CASSETGRTGELFF,TGTGCCAGCAGCGAGACAGGGCGAACCGGGGAGCTGTTTTTT
TRBV15,TRBJ2-3,.,.,CATSRAGGARTDTQYF,TGTGCCACCAGCAGAGCCGGAGGGGCCCGCACAGATACGCAGTATTTT
TRBV5-1,TRBJ2-1,.,.,CASSAQASEQFF,TGCGCCAGCAGCGCACAGGCCTCGGAGCAGTTCTTC
TRBV5-1,TRBJ2-5,TRBD1,.,CASSLPAGDREETQYF,TGCGCCAGCAGTTTACCGGCCGGGGACAGGGAGGAGACCCAGTACTTC
TRBV18,TRBJ2-7,.,once,CASSPSQGTYEQYF,TGTGCCAGCTCACCGTCGCAGGGGACCTACGAGCAGTACTTC
TRBV4-2,TRBJ2-3,TRBD2,.,CASSQLAGEGDTQYF,TGTGCCAGCAGCCAACTAGCGGGAGAGGGGGATACGCAGTATTTT
TRBV13,TRBJ2-1,TRBD1,.,CASSLTGGNEQFF,TGTGCCAGCAGCTTAACAGGGGGGAATGAGCAGTTCTTC
TRBV5-1,TRBJ2-5,TRBD2,.,CASSYRLAGGLETQYF,TGCGCCAGCAGCTACCGACTAGCGGGAGGACTCGAGACCCAGTACTTC
TRBV28,TRBJ1-3,.,.,CASSYLNTIYF,TGTGCCAGCAGTTATCTGAACACCATATATTTT
TRBV13,TRBJ2-5,TRBD2,once,CASSFGGLVTTLGETQYF,TGTGCCAGCAGCTTCGGGGGGTTGGTAACAACACTCGGAGAGACCCAGTACTTC
TRBV2,TRBJ2-1,.,.,CASSPGALKRWDLYNEQFF,TGTGCCAGCAGTCCCGGGGCCCTAAAGAGGTGGGACTTATACAATGAGCAGTTCTTC
TRBV19,TRBJ1-2,TRBD1,.,CASSFRQGNYGYTF,TGTGCCAGTAGTTTCAGACAGGGTAACTATGGCTACACCTTC
TRBV18,TRBJ2-7,TRBD1,.,CASSPTAGTGVYEQYF,TGTGCCAGCTCACCAACGGCCGGGACAGGAGTCTACGAGCAGTACTTC
TRBV18,TRBJ2-1,TRBD2,.,CASSRLAEYNEQFF,TGTGCCAGCTCACGACTAGCGGAGTACAATGAGCAGTTCTTC
TRBV7-7,TRBJ2-1,.,.,CASSLGGGNEQFF,TGTGCTAGCAGCTTAGGGGGAGGGAATGAGCAGTTCTTC
TRBV27,TRBJ2-7,TRBD2,.,CASSPLTSELSYEQYF,TGTGCCAGCAGTCCCCTGACTAGCGAACTTTCCTACGAGCAGTACTTC
TRBV6-5,TRBJ1-2,TRBD1,once,CASRYTGGYGYTF,TGTGCCAGCAGATATACAGGGGGCTATGGCTACACCTTC
TRBV7-3,TRBJ2-5,TRBD2,.,CASSLTSARETQYF,TGTGCCAGCAGCCTGACTAGCGCCAGAGAGACCCAGTACTTC
TRBV28,TRBJ2-5,.,.,CASSSGLTPETQYF,TGTGCCAGCAGTTCTGGACTCACACCGGAGACCCAGTACTTC
TRBV27,TRBJ1-3,.,.,CASRPGGSGNTIYF,TGTGCCAGCAGACCGGGGGGATCTGGAAACACCATATATTTT
TRBV10-3,TRBJ1-1,TRBD1,.,CAISGTGEDEAFF,TGTGCCATCAGTGGGACAGGGGAGGATGAAGCTTTCTTT
TRBV5-6,TRBJ2-4,TRBD1,.,CASSQRRDRVF,TGTGCCAGCAGCCAACGCCGGGACAGGGTCTTC
TRBV4-1,TRBJ1-2,TRBD1,.,CASSPLGGGFDGYTF,TGCGCCAGCAGCCCCCTAGGAGGGGGCTTTGATGGCTACACCTTC
TRBV28,TRBJ1-1,.,.,CASSLGRAWTEAFF,TGTGCCAGCAGTTTGGGGAGGGCCTGGACTGAAGCTTTCTTT
TRBV7-8,TRBJ2-7,.,.,CASSLASVPLYEQYF,TGTGCCAGCAGCTTAGCGTCCGTTCCCCTCTACGAGCAGTACTTC
TRBV19,TRBJ1-5,.,.,CASSIAGGNQPQHF,TGTGCCAGTAGTATAGCAGGGGGCAATCAGCCCCAGCATTTT
TRBV7-2,TRBJ2-3,TRBD2,.,CASSFSLLAGGNTDTQYF,TGTGCCAGCAGCTTCTCTCTTCTAGCGGGAGGGAACACAGATACGCAGTATTTT
TRBV9,TRBJ1-1,TRBD1,.,CASSQDRGLKTEAFF,TGTGCCAGCAGCCAGGACAGGGGGCTAAAAACTGAAGCTTTCTTT
TRBV28,TRBJ2-5,TRBD1,.,CASSSTGLETQYF,TGTGCCAGCAGTTCGACAGGGCTGGAGACCCAGTACTTC
TRBV28,TRBJ1-1,.,.,CASSSYGAPNTEAFF,TGTGCCAGCAGTTCTTATGGGGCTCCGAACACTGAAGCTTTCTTT
TRBV28,TRBJ1-2,.,once,CASSTGFRVYGYTF,TGTGCCAGCTCTACAGGTTTTCGTGTTTATGGCTACACCTTC
TRBV9,TRBJ2-7,TRBD1,.,CASSEAGTGIEQYF,TGTGCCAGCAGCGAGGCCGGGACAGGGATCGAGCAGTACTTC
TRBV5-1,TRBJ2-1,TRBD2,few,CASSHRLAGGYNEQFF,TGCGCCAGCAGCCATAGACTAGCGGGAGGGTACAATGAGCAGTTCTTC
TRBV29-1,TRBJ2-2,TRBD2,.,CSGQITSGANTGELFF,TGCAGCGGACAAATAACTAGCGGAGCGAACACCGGGGAGCTGTTTTTT
TRBV27,TRBJ1-5,.,.,CASSHTGNQPQHF,TGTGCCAGCAGCCACACGGGGAATCAGCCCCAGCATTTT
TRBV5-8,TRBJ2-7,.,.,CASSFRSYEQYF,TGTGCCAGCAGCTTCAGATCCTACGAGCAGTACTTC
TRBV7-2,TRBJ2-2,.,once,CASSSRAGDWAGELFF,TGTGCCAGCAGCTCCCGGGCCGGGGATTGGGCCGGGGAGCTGTTTTTT
TRBV5-4,TRBJ2-1,TRBD2,few,CASSQVFSSGDNNEQFF,TGTGCCAGCAGCCAAGTTTTTTCTAGCGGGGATAACAATGAGCAGTTCTTC
TRBV11-2,TRBJ2-5,TRBD1,.,CASSLDSRDRTETQYF,TGTGCCAGCAGCTTAGACTCACGGGACAGGACAGAGACCCAGTACTTC
TRBV13,TRBJ2-7,TRBD2,.,CASSLRGSVGEQYF,TGTGCCAGCAGCTTACGCGGGAGTGTGGGCGAGCAGTACTTC
TRBV7-7,TRBJ2-5,TRBD1,.,CASSLAGGFQETQYF,TGTGCTAGCAGCTTAGCAGGGGGCTTCCAAGAGACCCAGTACTTC
TRBV28,TRBJ2-3,TRBD2,.,CASSPPGLAGADTQYF,TGTGCCAGCAGTCCCCCGGGACTAGCGGGAGCAGATACGCAGTATTTT
TRBV6-1,TRBJ1-1,.,.,CASGGGVLNTEAFF,TGTGCCAGCGGGGGAGGGGTCTTGAACACTGAAGCTTTCTTT
TRBV7-3,TRBJ1-1,.,once,CASSRDRNTEAFF,TGTGCCAGCAGCCGAGACAGGAACACTGAAGCTTTCTTT
TRBV10-3,TRBJ2-7,TRBD2,few,CAISTTSGDPYEQYF,TGTGCCATCAGCACCACTAGCGGGGATCCCTACGAGCAGTACTTC
TRBV29-1,TRBJ1-3,.,.,CSVPGKSTGNTIYF,TGCAGCGTCCCAGGGAAATCAACTGGAAACACCATATATTTT
TRBV9,TRBJ1-5,.,.,CASSTGTEGWPQHF,TGTGCCAGCAGCACCGGGACTGAGGGATGGCCCCAGCATTTT
TRBV6-1,TRBJ1-1,.,.,CASSLEENTEAFF,TGTGCCAGCAGCTTGGAGGAGAACACTGAAGCTTTCTTT